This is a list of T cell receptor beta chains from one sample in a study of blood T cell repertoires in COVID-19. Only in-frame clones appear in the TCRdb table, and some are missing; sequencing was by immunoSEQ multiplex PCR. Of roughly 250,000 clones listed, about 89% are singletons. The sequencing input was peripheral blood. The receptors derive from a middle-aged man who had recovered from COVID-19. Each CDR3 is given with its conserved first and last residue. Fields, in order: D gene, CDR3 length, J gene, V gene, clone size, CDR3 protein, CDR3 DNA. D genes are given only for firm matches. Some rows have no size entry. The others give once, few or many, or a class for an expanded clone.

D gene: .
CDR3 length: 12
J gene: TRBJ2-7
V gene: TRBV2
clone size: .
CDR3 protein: CASRRLTYEQYF
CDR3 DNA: TGTGCCAGCAGGCGACTTACCTACGAGCAGTACTTC

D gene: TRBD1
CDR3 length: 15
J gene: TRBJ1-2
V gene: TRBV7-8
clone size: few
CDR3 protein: CASSRDRASNYGYTF
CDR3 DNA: TGTGCCAGCAGCCGAGACAGGGCCTCTAACTATGGCTACACCTTC

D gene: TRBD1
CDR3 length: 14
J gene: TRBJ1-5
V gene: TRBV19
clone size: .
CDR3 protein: CASSTGTANQPQHF
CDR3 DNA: TGTGCCAGTAGTACCGGGACAGCTAATCAGCCCCAGCATTTT

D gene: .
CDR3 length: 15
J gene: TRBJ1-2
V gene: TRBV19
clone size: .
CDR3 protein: CASSIDPTGTYGYTF
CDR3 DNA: TGTGCCAGTAGTATAGACCCGACAGGAACCTATGGCTACACCTTC

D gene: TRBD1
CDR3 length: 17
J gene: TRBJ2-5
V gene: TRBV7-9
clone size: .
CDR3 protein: CASSLPSLGTGTETQYF
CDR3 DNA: TGTGCCAGCAGCTTACCTTCCCTCGGGACAGGGACAGAGACCCAGTACTTC

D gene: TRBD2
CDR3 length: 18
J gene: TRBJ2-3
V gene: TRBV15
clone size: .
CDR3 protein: CATSRFRTSGTSTDTQYF
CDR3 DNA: TGTGCCACCAGCAGATTTCGGACTAGCGGGACAAGCACAGATACGCAGTATTTT

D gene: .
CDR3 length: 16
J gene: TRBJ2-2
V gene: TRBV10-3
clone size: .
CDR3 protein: CAISYQPRTNTGELFF
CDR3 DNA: TGTGCCATCAGTTATCAGCCTAGGACTAACACCGGGGAGCTGTTTTTT

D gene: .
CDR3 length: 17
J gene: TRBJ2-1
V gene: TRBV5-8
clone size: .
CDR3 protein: CASSLVLLDKYGNEQFF
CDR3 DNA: TGTGCCAGCAGCTTGGTCCTCCTGGACAAGTACGGAAATGAGCAGTTCTTC

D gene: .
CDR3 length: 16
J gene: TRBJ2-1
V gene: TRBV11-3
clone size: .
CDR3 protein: CASSRGLRPSYNEQFF
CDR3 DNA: TGTGCCAGCAGCCGTGGACTGCGACCCTCCTACAATGAGCAGTTCTTC

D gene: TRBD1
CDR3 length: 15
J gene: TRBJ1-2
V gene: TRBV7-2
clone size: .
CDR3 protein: CASSFDREANYGYTF
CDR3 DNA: TGTGCCAGCAGCTTCGACAGGGAGGCTAACTATGGCTACACCTTC

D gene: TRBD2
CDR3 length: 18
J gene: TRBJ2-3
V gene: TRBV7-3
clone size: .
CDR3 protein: CASSLSPGLAGVVDTQYF
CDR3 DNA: TGTGCCAGCAGCTTATCTCCGGGACTAGCGGGAGTTGTAGATACGCAGTATTTT

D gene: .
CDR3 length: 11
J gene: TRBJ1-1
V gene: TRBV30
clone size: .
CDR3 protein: CAWSGTGGAFF
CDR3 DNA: TGTGCCTGGAGTGGGACTGGGGGCGCTTTCTTT

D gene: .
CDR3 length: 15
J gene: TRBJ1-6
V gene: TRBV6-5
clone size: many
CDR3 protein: CASSPTNQRGSPLHF
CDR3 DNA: TGTGCCAGCAGCCCGACGAACCAAAGGGGTTCACCCCTCCACTTT

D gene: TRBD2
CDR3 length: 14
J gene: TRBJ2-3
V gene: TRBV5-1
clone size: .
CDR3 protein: CASSLSLAGDTQYF
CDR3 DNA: TGCGCCAGCAGCTTGAGTCTAGCGGGAGACACGCAGTATTTT

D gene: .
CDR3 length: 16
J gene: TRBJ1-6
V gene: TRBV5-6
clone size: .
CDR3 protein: CASSRIRGSYNSPLHF
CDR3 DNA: TGTGCCAGCAGCCGAATCAGGGGTTCCTATAATTCACCCCTCCACTTT

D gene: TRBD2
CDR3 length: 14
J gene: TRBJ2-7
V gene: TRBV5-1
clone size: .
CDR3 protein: CASSLAGDYYEQYF
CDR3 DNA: TGCGCCAGCAGCCTCGCGGGAGATTACTACGAGCAGTACTTC

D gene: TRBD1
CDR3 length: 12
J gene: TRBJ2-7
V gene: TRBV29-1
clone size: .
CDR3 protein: CSVGGAGTGSYF
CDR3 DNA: TGCAGCGTTGGGGGAGCCGGGACAGGGTCGTACTTC

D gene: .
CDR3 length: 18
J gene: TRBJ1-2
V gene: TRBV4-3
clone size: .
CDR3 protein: CASSQDWVRGTTNYGYTF
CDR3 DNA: TGCGCCAGCAGCCAAGATTGGGTTCGGGGAACTACTAACTATGGCTACACCTTC

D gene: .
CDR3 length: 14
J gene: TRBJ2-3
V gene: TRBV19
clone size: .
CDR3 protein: CASSIRTVEDTQYF
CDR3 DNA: TGTGCCAGTAGTATCCGGACAGTGGAAGATACGCAGTATTTT

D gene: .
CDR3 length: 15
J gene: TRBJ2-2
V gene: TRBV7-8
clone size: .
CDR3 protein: CASSPRAGNTGELFF
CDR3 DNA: TGTGCCAGCAGCCCCCGAGCCGGGAACACCGGGGAGCTGTTTTTT

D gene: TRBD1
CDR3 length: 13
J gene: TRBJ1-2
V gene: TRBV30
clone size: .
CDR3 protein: CAWSVRQGHGYTF
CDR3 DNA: TGTGCCTGGAGTGTACGACAGGGTCATGGCTACACCTTC

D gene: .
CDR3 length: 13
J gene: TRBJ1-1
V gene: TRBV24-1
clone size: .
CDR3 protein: CATSDGGGTEAFF
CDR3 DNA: TGTGCCACCAGTGATGGGGGAGGCACTGAAGCTTTCTTT

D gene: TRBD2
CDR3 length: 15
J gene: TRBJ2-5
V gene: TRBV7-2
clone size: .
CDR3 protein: CASSFGGGAGETQYF
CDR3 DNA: TGTGCCAGCAGCTTTGGCGGGGGGGCCGGGGAGACCCAGTACTTC

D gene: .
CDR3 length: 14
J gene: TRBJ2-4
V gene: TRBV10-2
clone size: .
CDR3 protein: CASSELGVVNIQYF
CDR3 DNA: TGCGCCAGCAGTGAGTTGGGAGTCGTAAACATTCAGTACTTC

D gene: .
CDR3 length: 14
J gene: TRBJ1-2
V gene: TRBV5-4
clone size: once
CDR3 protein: CASTLRQQNYGYTF
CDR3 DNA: TGTGCCAGCACCCTTAGGCAACAGAACTATGGCTACACCTTC

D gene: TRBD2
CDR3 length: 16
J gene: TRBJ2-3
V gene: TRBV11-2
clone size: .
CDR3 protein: CASSTPVGRGGDTQYF
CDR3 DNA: TGTGCCAGCAGCACACCCGTCGGGCGGGGGGGAGATACGCAGTATTTT

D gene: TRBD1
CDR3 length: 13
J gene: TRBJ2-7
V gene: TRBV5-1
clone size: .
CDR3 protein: CASSLGRGNEQYF
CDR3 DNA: TGCGCCAGCAGCCTGGGCAGGGGGAACGAGCAGTACTTC

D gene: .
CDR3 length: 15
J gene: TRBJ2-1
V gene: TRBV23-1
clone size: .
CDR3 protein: CASGPWDTHENEQFF
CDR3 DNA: TGCGCCAGTGGCCCTTGGGACACCCATGAGAATGAGCAGTTCTTC

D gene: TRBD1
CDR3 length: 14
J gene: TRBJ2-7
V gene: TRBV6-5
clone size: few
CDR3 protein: CASSRATGNHEQYF
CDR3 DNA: TGTGCCAGCAGTAGAGCGACAGGGAACCACGAGCAGTACTTC

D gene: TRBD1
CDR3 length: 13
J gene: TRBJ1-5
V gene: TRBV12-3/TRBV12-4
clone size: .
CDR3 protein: CASSQGASQPQHF
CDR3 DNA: TGTGCCAGCAGTCAGGGGGCAAGTCAGCCCCAGCATTTT

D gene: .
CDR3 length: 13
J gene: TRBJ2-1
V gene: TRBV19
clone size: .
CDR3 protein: CASSNSPYNEQFF
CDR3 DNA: TGTGCCAGTAGTAACAGCCCCTACAATGAGCAGTTCTTC

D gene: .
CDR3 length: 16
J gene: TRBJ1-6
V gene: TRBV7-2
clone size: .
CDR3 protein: CASSLVGEQTQATLHF
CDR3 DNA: TGTGCCAGCAGCTTAGTAGGGGAACAGACCCAAGCGACCCTCCACTTT